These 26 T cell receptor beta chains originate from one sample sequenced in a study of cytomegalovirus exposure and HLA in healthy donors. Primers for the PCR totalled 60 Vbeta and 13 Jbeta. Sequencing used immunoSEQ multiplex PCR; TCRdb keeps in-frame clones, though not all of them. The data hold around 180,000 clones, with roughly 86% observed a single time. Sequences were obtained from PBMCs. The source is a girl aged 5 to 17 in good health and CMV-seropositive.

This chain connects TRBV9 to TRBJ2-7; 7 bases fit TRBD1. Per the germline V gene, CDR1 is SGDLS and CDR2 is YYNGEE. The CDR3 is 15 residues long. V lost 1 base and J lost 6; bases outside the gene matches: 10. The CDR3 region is CASSVTDRVGSEQYF. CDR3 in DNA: TGTGCCAGCAGCGTAACTGACAGGGTGGGGAGCGAGCAGTACTTC.

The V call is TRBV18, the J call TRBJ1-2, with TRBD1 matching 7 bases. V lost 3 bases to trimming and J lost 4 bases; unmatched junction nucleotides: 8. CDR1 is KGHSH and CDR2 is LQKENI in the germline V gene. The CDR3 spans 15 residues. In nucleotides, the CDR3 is TGTGCCAGCTCACCCGAGGACAGGATCTCCTATGGCTACACCTTC. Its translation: CASSPEDRISYGYTF.

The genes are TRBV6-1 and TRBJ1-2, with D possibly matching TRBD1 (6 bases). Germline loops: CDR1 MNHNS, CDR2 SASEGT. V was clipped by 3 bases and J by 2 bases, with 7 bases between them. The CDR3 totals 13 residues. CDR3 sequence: CASSDTGNYGYTF. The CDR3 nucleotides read TGTGCCAGCAGTGATACAGGGAACTATGGCTACACCTTC.

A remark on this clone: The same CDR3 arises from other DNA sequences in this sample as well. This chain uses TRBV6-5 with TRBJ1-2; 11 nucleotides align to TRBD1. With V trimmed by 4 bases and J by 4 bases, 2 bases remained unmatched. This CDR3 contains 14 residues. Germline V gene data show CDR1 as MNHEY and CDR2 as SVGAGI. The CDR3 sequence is CASSSGQGGYGYTF. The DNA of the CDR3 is TGTGCCAGCAGTTCGGGACAGGGGGGCTATGGCTACACCTTC.

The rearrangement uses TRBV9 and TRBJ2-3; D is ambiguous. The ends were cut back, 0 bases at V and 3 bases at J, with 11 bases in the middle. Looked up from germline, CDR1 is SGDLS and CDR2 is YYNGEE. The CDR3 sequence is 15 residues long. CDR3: CASSVAPYGTDTQYF. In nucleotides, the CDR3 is TGTGCCAGCAGCGTAGCTCCCTACGGGACAGATACGCAGTATTTT.

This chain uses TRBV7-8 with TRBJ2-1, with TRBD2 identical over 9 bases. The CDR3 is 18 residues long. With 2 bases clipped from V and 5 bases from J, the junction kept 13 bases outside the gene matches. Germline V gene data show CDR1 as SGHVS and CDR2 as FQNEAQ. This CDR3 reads CASSLSDAPSGVNNEQFF. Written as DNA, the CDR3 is TGTGCCAGCAGCTTATCGGACGCCCCTAGCGGGGTTAACAATGAGCAGTTCTTC.

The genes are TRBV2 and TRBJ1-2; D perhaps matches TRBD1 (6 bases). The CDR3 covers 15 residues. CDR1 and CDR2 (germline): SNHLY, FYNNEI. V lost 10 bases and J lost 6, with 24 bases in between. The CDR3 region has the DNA TGTGCCAACCCAGGAAACAGGGCAGGGGTCCATGGCTACACCTTC. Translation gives CANPGNRAGVHGYTF.

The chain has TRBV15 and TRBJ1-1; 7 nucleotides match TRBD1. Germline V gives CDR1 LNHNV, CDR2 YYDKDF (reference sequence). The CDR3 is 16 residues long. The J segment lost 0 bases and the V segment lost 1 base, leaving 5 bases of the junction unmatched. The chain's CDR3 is CATSRGVRGMNTEAFF. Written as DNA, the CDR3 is TGTGCCACCAGCAGAGGAGTCAGGGGGATGAACACTGAAGCTTTCTTT.

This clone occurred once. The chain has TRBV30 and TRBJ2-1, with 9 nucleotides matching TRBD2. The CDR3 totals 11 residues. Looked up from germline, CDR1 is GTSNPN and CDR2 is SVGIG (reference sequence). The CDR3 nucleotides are TGTGCGGCGGGGGGGCGTAATGAGCAGTTCTTC. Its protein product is CAAGGRNEQFF.

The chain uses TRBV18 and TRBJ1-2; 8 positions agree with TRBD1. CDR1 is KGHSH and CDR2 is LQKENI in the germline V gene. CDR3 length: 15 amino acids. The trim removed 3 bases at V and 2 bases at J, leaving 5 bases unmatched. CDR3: CASSPTGQGNYGYTF. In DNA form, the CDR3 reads TGTGCCAGCTCACCCACCGGACAGGGAAACTATGGCTACACCTTC.

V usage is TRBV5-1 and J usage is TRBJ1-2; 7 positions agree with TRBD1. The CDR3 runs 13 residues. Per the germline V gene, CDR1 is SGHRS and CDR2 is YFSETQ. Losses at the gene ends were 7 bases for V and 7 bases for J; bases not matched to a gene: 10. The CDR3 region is CASSEGASGGYTF. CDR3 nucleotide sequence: TGCGCCAGCTCGGAGGGGGCGTCGGGTGGCTACACCTTC.

The CDR3 DNA reads as TGTGCCAGTAGTATAGGTGGCCTAGCGGGGATCCGGGGCACAGATACGCAGTATTTT. The encoded protein is CASSIGGLAGIRGTDTQYF. The chain has TRBV19 and TRBJ2-3; TRBD2 matches at 9 bases. This CDR3 contains 19 residues. J was trimmed by 1 base and V by 1 base; bases with no gene match: 12. Germline lookup yields CDR1 LNHDA and CDR2 SQIVND (reference sequence).

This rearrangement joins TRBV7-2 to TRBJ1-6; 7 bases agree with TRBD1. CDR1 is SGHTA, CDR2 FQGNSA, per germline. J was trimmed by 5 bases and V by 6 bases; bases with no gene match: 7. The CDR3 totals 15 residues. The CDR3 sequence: CASRYRDSDNSPLHF. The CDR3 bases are TGTGCCAGCAGGTACCGGGACAGCGATAATTCACCCCTCCACTTT.

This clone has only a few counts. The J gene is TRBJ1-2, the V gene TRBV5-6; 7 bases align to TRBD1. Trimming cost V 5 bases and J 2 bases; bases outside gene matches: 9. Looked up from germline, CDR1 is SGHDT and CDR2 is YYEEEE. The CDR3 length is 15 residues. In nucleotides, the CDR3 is TGTGCCAGCAGTCAGGACAGGTACCTCAACTATGGCTACACCTTC. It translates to CASSQDRYLNYGYTF.

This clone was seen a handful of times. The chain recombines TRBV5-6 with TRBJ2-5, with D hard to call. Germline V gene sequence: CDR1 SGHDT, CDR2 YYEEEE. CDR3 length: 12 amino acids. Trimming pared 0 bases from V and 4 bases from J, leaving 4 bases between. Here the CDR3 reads CASSLAGETQYF. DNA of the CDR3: TGTGCCAGCAGCTTGGCGGGAGAGACCCAGTACTTC.

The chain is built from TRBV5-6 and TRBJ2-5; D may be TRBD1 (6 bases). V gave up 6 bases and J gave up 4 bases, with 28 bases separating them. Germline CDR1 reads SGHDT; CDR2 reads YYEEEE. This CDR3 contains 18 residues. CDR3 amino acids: CASIHRFTPRTVRETQYF. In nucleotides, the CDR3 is TGTGCCAGCATACATCGCTTCACCCCCCGGACAGTAAGAGAGACCCAGTACTTC.

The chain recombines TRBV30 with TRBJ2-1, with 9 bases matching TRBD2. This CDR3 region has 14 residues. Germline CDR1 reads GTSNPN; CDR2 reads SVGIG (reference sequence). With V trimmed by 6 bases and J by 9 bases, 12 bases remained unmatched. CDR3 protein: CACLVGGGAVEQFF. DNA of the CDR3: TGTGCCTGCCTCGTGGGCGGGGGGGCGGTTGAGCAGTTCTTC.

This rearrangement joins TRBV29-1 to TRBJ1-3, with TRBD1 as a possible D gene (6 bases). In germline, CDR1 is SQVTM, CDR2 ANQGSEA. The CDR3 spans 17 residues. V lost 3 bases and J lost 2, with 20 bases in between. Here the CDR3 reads CSVEVPRRGGPGNTIYF. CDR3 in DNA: TGCAGCGTTGAGGTACCACGTCGGGGGGGCCCTGGAAACACCATATATTTT. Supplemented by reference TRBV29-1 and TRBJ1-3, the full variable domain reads SAVISQKPSRDICQRGTSLTIQCQVDSQVTMMFWYRQQPGQSLTLIATANQGSEATYESGFVIDKFPISRPNLTFSTLTVSNMSPEDSSIYLCSVEVPRRGGPGNTIYFGEGSWLTVV.

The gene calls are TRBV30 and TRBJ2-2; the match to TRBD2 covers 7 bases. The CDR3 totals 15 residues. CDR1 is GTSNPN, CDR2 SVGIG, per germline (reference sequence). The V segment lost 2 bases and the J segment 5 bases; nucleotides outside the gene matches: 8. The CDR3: CAWSPLAKGTGELFF. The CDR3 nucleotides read TGTGCCTGGAGTCCACTAGCGAAAGGTACCGGGGAGCTGTTTTTT.

CDR3 coding DNA: TGTGCCAGCTCACCACCGGTCAGGGGGCCGGATACGCAGTATTTT. Its translation: CASSPPVRGPDTQYF. The chain employs TRBV18 and TRBJ2-3; 8 bases align to TRBD1. Germline V gene lookup returns CDR1 KGHSH and CDR2 LQKENI. This CDR3 has 15 residues. The trim removed 0 bases at V and 6 bases at J, leaving 5 bases unmatched.

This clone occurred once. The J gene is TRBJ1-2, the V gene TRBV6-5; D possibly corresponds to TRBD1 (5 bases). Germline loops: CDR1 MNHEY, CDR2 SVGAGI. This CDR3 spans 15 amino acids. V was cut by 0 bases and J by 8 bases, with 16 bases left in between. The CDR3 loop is CASSYSRAGVQGYTF. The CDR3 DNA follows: TGTGCCAGCAGTTACTCTAGGGCGGGGGTCCAGGGCTACACCTTC.

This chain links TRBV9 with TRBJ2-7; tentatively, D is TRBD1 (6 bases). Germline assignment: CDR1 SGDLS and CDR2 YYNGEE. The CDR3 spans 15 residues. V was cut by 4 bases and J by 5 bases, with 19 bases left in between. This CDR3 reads CASSPDSYIIHEQYF. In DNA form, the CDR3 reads TGTGCCAGCAGCCCGGACAGTTACATCATCCACGAGCAGTACTTC.

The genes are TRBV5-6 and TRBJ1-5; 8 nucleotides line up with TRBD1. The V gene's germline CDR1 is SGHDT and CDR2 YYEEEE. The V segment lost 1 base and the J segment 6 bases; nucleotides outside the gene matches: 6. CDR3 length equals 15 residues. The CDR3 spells CASSLRQGAGQPQHF. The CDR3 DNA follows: TGTGCCAGCAGCTTGCGGCAGGGGGCCGGTCAGCCCCAGCATTTT.

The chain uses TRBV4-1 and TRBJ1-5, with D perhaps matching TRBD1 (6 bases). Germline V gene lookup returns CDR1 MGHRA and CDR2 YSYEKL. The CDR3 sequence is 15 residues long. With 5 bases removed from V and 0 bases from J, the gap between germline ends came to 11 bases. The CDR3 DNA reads TGCGCCAGCAGCGCCGGACAGAATAGCAATCAGCCCCAGCATTTT. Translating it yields CASSAGQNSNQPQHF.

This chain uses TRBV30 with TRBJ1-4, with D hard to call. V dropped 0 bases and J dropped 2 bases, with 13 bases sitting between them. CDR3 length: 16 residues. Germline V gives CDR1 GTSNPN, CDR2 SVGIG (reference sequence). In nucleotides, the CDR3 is TGTGCCTGGAGTGTACCTTCCAGGATTACTAATGAAAAACTGTTTTTT. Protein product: CAWSVPSRITNEKLFF. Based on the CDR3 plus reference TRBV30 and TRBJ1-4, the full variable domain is SQTIHQWPATLVQPVGSPLSLECTVEGTSNPNLYWYRQAAGRGLQLLFYSVGIGQISSEVPQNLSASRPQDRQFILSSKKLLLSDSGFYLCAWSVPSRITNEKLFFGSGTQLSVL.

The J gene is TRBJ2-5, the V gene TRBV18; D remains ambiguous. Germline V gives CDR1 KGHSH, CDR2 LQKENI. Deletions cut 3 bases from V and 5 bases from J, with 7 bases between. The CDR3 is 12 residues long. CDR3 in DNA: TGTGCCAGCTCACCCCCCCGGGAGACCCAGTACTTC. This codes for CASSPPRETQYF.